This is a list of T cell receptor beta chains from one sample in a study of blood T cells in healthy people across ages. MiXCR, run by TCRdb on the 5' RACE reads, gives a single entry per CDR3 protein. The repertoire has 760,000 or so distinct CDR3 sequences, just under 25% of them found once; the top ten carry 9.4%. The same specimen was also included in a second study, on T cells of mothers and their children.

The sample comprised blood. These receptors were obtained from a boy between 5 and 17 years old in good health. Both conserved end residues are part of each CDR3. The order of the fields is D gene, V gene, J gene, clone size, CDR3 DNA, CDR3 protein. D genes are given only for firm matches. Not all rows give a size; the values are once, few, many and, for expanded clones, a class.

.	TRBV6-2/TRBV6-3	TRBJ2-3	.	TGTGCCAGCAGTTATTCGCAGGCCTCAGATACGCAGTATTTT	CASSYSQASDTQYF
.	TRBV5-1	TRBJ2-7	.	TGCGCCAGCAGGGGGGTCGGGATGGACGAGCAGTACTTC	CASRGVGMDEQYF
TRBD2	TRBV29-1	TRBJ2-5	few	TGCAGCGTGGGATTCCGACTAGCGGGGGGCCCAAACCAAGAGACCCAGTACTTC	CSVGFRLAGGPNQETQYF
TRBD2	TRBV29-1	TRBJ2-3	.	TGCAGCGTAGACCACGGACTAGCGGGGGACACAGATACGCAGTATTTT	CSVDHGLAGDTDTQYF
TRBD1	TRBV18	TRBJ2-7	.	TGTGCCAGCTCACCGGGACAGGGTCCGGACGAGCAGTACTTC	CASSPGQGPDEQYF
TRBD2	TRBV5-6	TRBJ2-7	.	TGTGCCAGCAGCCTGAGGACTAGCGGGATTAACTCCTACGAGCAGTACTTC	CASSLRTSGINSYEQYF
TRBD1	TRBV5-1	TRBJ2-3	.	TGCGCCAGCAGCTTGGGACAGGGGAGTCCAGATACGCAGTATTTT	CASSLGQGSPDTQYF
TRBD2	TRBV4-1	TRBJ2-3	.	TGCGCCAGCAGCCAAGTCGGTCTAGCGGACACAGATACGCAGTATTTT	CASSQVGLADTDTQYF
TRBD1	TRBV12-3/TRBV12-4	TRBJ2-1	few	TGTGCCAGCAGTCTGTGGACAGGGGGCAATGAGCAGTTCTTC	CASSLWTGGNEQFF
.	TRBV24-1	TRBJ2-7	.	TGTGCCACCAGTGACAACCCTGCATCCCGAAACGAGCAGTACTTC	CATSDNPASRNEQYF
.	TRBV21-1	TRBJ2-3	many	TGTGCCAGCAGCAAAATCCGGACAGCCCCCACAGATACGCAGTATTTT	CASSKIRTAPTDTQYF
.	TRBV4-2	TRBJ2-5	few	TGTGCCAGCAGCAAGGGACCGCAAGAGACCCAGTACTTC	CASSKGPQETQYF
.	TRBV12-3/TRBV12-4	TRBJ2-4	few	TGTGCCAGCAGTTTGGGACAGTCGGGGGGAAACATTCAGTACTTC	CASSLGQSGGNIQYF
TRBD2	TRBV28	TRBJ2-1	few	TGTGCCAGCAGGGGACTAGCGAGCAATGAGCAGTTCTTC	CASRGLASNEQFF
.	TRBV29-1	TRBJ2-1	.	TGCAGCGTTGAACTCAGGACAGCCTACAATGAGCAGTTCTTC	CSVELRTAYNEQFF
TRBD1	TRBV27	TRBJ2-4	few	TGTGCCAGCAGCCTCGCGACAGGGACAAACATTCAGTACTTC	CASSLATGTNIQYF
.	TRBV20-1	TRBJ2-1	.	TGCAGTGCTAGAGGGACAGTCTCCTACAATGAGCAGTTCTTC	CSARGTVSYNEQFF
.	TRBV3-1	TRBJ2-1	.	TGTGCCAGCAGCCAAGAAAGTCGTCTTCTCAATGAGCAGTTCTTC	CASSQESRLLNEQFF
.	TRBV12-3/TRBV12-4	TRBJ2-3	.	TGTGCCAGCAGGGCCAGAGTGAATGCAGATGCGGAATATTTT	CASRARVNADAEYF
.	TRBV3-1	TRBJ1-6	.	TGTGCCAGCAGCCGCTCGGATACTACCAATCGTTCACCCCTCCACTTT	CASSRSDTTNRSPLHF
TRBD1	TRBV28	TRBJ2-5	few	TGTGCCAGCAGGTCAGGGGGCCGGGAGACCCAGTACTTC	CASRSGGRETQYF
.	TRBV7-9	TRBJ2-1	.	TGTGCCAGACAAGAACCGGGAGTGCAAAATGAGCAGTTCTTC	CARQEPGVQNEQFF
.	TRBV11-2	TRBJ2-5	.	TGTGCCAGCAGCTCCGGGGTCCTCTGGGGGACCCAGTACTTC	CASSSGVLWGTQYF
.	TRBV5-6	TRBJ2-5	.	TGTGCCAGCAGCTTGTATCAGAGAAAGACCCAGTACTTC	CASSLYQRKTQYF
.	TRBV6-1	TRBJ2-3	.	TGTGCCAGCAGTGTCGGCAAGATGTATTTT	CASSVGKMYF
.	TRBV2	TRBJ2-5	.	TGTGCCGGGATAACGAGAGGGGAGCAAGAGACCCAGTACTTC	CAGITRGEQETQYF
.	TRBV4-2	TRBJ2-5	few	TGTGCCAGCAGCCAAGACTTGGAGGGAGAGACCCAGTACTTC	CASSQDLEGETQYF
.	TRBV6-2/TRBV6-3	TRBJ2-3	.	TGTGCCAGCAGAGATGACCACCGGGACGGAGATACGCAGTATTTT	CASRDDHRDGDTQYF
.	TRBV14	TRBJ2-7	.	TGTGCCAGCAGCCAAGATTCCCCCGAGCTCGATGAGCAGTACTTC	CASSQDSPELDEQYF
.	TRBV4-1	TRBJ2-5	few	TGCGCCAGCAGCCAAGGGGGGACCCAAGAGACCCAGTACTTC	CASSQGGTQETQYF
.	TRBV14	TRBJ2-5	.	TGTGCCAGCAGCCAAGAGATAGTACGGCAGGGGATTCGGGAGACCCAGTACTTC	CASSQEIVRQGIRETQYF
.	TRBV7-9	TRBJ1-4	.	TGTGCCAGCAGTTTCCGGGAGACGGACGGGGGTGAAAAACTGTTTTTT	CASSFRETDGGEKLFF
.	TRBV4-2	TRBJ2-1	few	TGTGCCAGCAGCCAAGGATCAAGGGTCCAGCAGTTCTTC	CASSQGSRVQQFF
.	TRBV6-5	TRBJ2-7	.	TGTGCCAGCAGTTCCCACTCAGCCTACGAGCAGTACTTC	CASSSHSAYEQYF
TRBD2	TRBV7-9	TRBJ2-1	.	TGTGCCAGCAGCCTAGGGGGACTAGCGGGAGCTGGGGAGCAGTTCTTC	CASSLGGLAGAGEQFF
.	TRBV10-3	TRBJ2-5	.	TGTGCCTCCCGGGCCTCAAGGTCAGGGGAGACCCAGTACTTC	CASRASRSGETQYF
.	TRBV20-1	TRBJ2-4	.	TGCAGTGTTGACGAGGGAGGAAACATTCAGTACTTC	CSVDEGGNIQYF
TRBD1	TRBV20-1	TRBJ2-7	few	TGCAGCGCCGGGACAGTCTCCTACGAGCAGTACTTC	CSAGTVSYEQYF
TRBD1	TRBV13	TRBJ2-1	.	TGTGCCAGCATGGGACAGGGGGCCTTGAGCTCCTACAATGAGCAGTTCTTC	CASMGQGALSSYNEQFF
TRBD1	TRBV6-2/TRBV6-3	TRBJ1-3	.	TGTGCCAGCAGAGCCGGGACAGGGTCTGGAAACACCATATATTTT	CASRAGTGSGNTIYF
TRBD2	TRBV7-9	TRBJ2-2	.	TGTGCCAGCAGCTTAAATGTGGCGGGAGGCACCGGGGAGCTGTTTTTT	CASSLNVAGGTGELFF
.	TRBV15	TRBJ2-3	few	TGTGCCACCAGCAGAGGGGTGGATACGCAGTATTTT	CATSRGVDTQYF